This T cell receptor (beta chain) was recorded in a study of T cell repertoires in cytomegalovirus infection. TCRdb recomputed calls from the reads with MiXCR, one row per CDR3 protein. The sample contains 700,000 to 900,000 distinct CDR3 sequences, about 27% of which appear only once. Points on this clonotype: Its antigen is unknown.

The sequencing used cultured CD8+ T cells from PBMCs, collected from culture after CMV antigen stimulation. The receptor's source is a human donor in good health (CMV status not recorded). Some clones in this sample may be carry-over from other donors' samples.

The CDR3 here is CASSLYGTGNHNEQFF. The CDR3, as DNA: TGTGCCAGCAGTTTATACGGGACAGGGAACCACAATGAGCAGTTCTTC. The rearrangement uses TRBV28 and TRBJ2-1; TRBD1 agrees at 9 bases. Germline assignment: CDR1 MDHEN and CDR2 SYDVKM. This CDR3 has 16 amino acids. V shed 1 base, J shed 5 bases, and the junction held 6 bases outside the gene matches.